This T cell receptor (beta chain) was captured by sequencing in a study of persistence of HIV-infected CD4 T cells. The stimulus was an HIV-1 Gag 15-mer peptide pool, 0.85 to 1 ug/peptide/mL. Sorting selected CD4+ T cells upregulating both CD40 ligand and CD69. Undetectable plasma HIV-1 RNA below 50 copies/mL lasted at least 4 years. CD8+ T cells were removed from PBMCs prior to stimulation. This CDR3 has 15 amino acids. V was shortened by 1 base and J by 4 bases, with 12 bases between the two germline ends. Germline loops: CDR1 LNHDA, CDR2 SQIVND (reference sequence). Notes on this clone: The target antigen is unknown. Other DNA sequences in this specimen translate into the identical CDR3.

The immunoSEQ assay was version 4, run in survey mode. Profiling relied on immunoSEQ multiplex PCR, and the TCRdb table lists in-frame clones only, not all of them. The sample includes over 15,000 clones, approximately 60% of them seen just once. The starting material was CD4+ T cells sorted from PBMCs after approximately 18-hour stimulation, obtained from a patient who received antiretroviral therapy. The receptor was isolated from an adult woman with HIV who was CMV-seropositive. The J gene is TRBJ2-3, the V gene TRBV19; the D gene could be TRBD1 or TRBD2 (6 bases each). CDR3 sequence: CASSIAGAGADTQYF. CDR3 DNA sequence: TGTGCCAGTAGTATAGCGGGGGCTGGAGCAGATACGCAGTATTTT.